This T cell receptor (beta chain) was documented in a study of blood T cell repertoires in COVID-19. For the study at large: Researchers got acute and convalescent COVID-19 samples from the United States, Italy and Spain.

The protocol was immunoSEQ multiplex PCR, while the TCRdb copy is restricted to in-frame clones and leaves out a portion. The sample consists of about 74,000 clones, about 80% of them appearing once. This sequence originates from a human donor in a cohort sampled during active COVID-19. The material sequenced was peripheral blood.

The CDR3 loop is CASSGLPRGQGAKEQYF. CDR3 DNA: TGTGCCAGCAGTGGGCTCCCCCGAGGACAGGGGGCCAAAGAGCAGTACTTC. The J gene is TRBJ2-7, the V gene TRBV2; 11 bases align to TRBD1. The CDR3 has 17 amino acids. The trim removed 4 bases at V and 7 bases at J, leaving 15 bases unmatched. CDR1 and CDR2 (germline): SNHLY, FYNNEI.